The 30 T cell receptor beta chains given below trace back to one sample, sequenced in a study of shared clonotypes between healthy human individuals. The protocol was immunoSEQ multiplex PCR, while the TCRdb copy is restricted to in-frame clones and leaves out a portion. The table includes roughly 1 million clones, roughly 80% detected once. Sequenced: memory CD4+ T cells sorted from blood. Subset given: CD45RA-negative fraction. The receptor source for this set is a young man in good health.

The rearrangement joins TRBV5-1 to TRBJ2-2; no clear D. Trimming took 0 bases from V and 0 from J, leaving 9 bases between them. The V gene's germline CDR1 is SGHRS and CDR2 YFSETQ. CDR3 length: 16 amino acids. For the CDR3, the DNA is TGCGCCAGCAGCTTGGACGTGAGCGCGAACACCGGGGAGCTGTTTTTT. Translating it yields CASSLDVSANTGELFF.

A remark on this clone: This specimen includes other DNA sequences encoding the same CDR3. J is TRBJ2-3 and V is TRBV7-2; perhaps D is TRBD1 or TRBD2 (5 bases each). In germline, CDR1 is SGHTA, CDR2 FQGNSA. V was trimmed by 6 bases and J by 1 base, leaving 14 bases between them. This CDR3 region has 15 residues. CDR3 DNA sequence: TGTGCCAGCAGACGAGAGGGGAAAGGCACAGATACGCAGTATTTT. Translated, it gives CASRREGKGTDTQYF.

The gene calls are TRBV23-1 and TRBJ2-3, with TRBD1 matching over 8 bases. TRBV23-1 qualifies as an ORF whose function is uncertain. The length of the CDR3 is 15 residues. The trim removed 5 bases at V and 4 bases at J, leaving 8 bases unmatched. The CDR3 DNA sequence: TGCGCCAGCAGTTTTAGGACAGGGTGGGCAGATACGCAGTATTTT. It codes for CASSFRTGWADTQYF.

The chain combines TRBV5-4 with TRBJ2-5; possible D gene TRBD1, 7 bases. This CDR3 is 16 amino acids long. Per the germline V gene, CDR1 is SGHNT and CDR2 is YYREEE (reference sequence). Trimming took 4 bases from V and 4 from J, leaving 20 bases between them. CDR3 coding DNA: TGTGCCAGCAGCACGGAGGGGGCCGTTTTGCTAGAGACCCAGTACTTC. It translates to CASSTEGAVLLETQYF. The whole variable domain, filled in from reference TRBV5-4 and TRBJ2-5, reads ETGVTQSPTHLIKTRGQQVTLRCSSQSGHNTVSWYQQALGQGPQFIFQYYREEENGRGNFPPRFSGLQFPNYSSELNVNALELDDSALYLCASSTEGAVLLETQYFGPGTRLLVL.

The chain has TRBV28 and TRBJ1-2; D remains unclear. Trimming pared 4 bases from V and 8 bases from J, leaving 11 bases between. This CDR3 spans 12 amino acids. Germline CDR1 is MDHEN and CDR2 is SYDVKM. The CDR3: CASSSEPLGYTF. The DNA for the CDR3 is TGTGCCAGCAGTTCTGAACCTTTGGGCTACACCTTC.

This sequence joins TRBV6-5 and TRBJ2-1; 8 positions match TRBD1. V gave up 5 bases and J gave up 10 bases; unmatched junction bases: 7. This CDR3 region has 13 residues. Germline-derived CDR1 and CDR2 are MNHEY and SVGAGI. As DNA, the CDR3 is TGTGCCAGCAGTGCGGACAGGGCAGGCGAGCAGTTCTTC. Translation gives CASSADRAGEQFF.

V and J are TRBV25-1 and TRBJ2-5, with TRBD1 matching 8 bases. This CDR3 has 13 residues. Per germline, CDR1 MGHDK and CDR2 SYGVNS. The junction had 6 bases not matched to a gene; V was cut back by 8 bases and J by 4 bases. DNA of the CDR3: TGTGCCAGCCAGGGGGCTCAGGCAGAGACCCAGTACTTC. This sequence encodes CASQGAQAETQYF.

The V and J genes are TRBV30 and TRBJ1-5, with a weak D call TRBD1 (5 bases). Per the germline V gene, CDR1 is GTSNPN and CDR2 is SVGIG (reference sequence). V lost 0 bases and J 0 bases, leaving 12 bases between the germline ends. The CDR3 covers 16 residues. Here the CDR3 reads CAWSVQQGGSNQPQHF. In nucleotides, the CDR3 is TGTGCCTGGAGTGTACAGCAGGGTGGTAGCAATCAGCCCCAGCATTTT.

This clone has a single count. Here the CDR3 DNA reads TGTGCCAGCAGCTTAGCGTATACAGAGGGGGTTAACTATGGCTACACCTTC. Encoded protein: CASSLAYTEGVNYGYTF. This chain connects TRBV11-2 to TRBJ1-2, with D perhaps matching TRBD1 (6 bases). Trimming removed 1 base at V and 1 base at J, with 16 bases between. The CDR3 extends over 17 amino acids. Germline lookup yields CDR1 SGHAT and CDR2 FQNNGV.

V gene TRBV19 combines with J gene TRBJ2-1; the match to TRBD2 covers 12 bases. The CDR3 contains 16 residues. After removal of 1 base from V and 6 bases from J, the junction contained 4 bases not matched to a gene. Germline V lookup: CDR1 LNHDA, CDR2 SQIVND (reference sequence). The CDR3 nucleotides are TGTGCCAGTAGTATAGGCCCGGGACTAGCGGGCAATGAGCAGTTCTTC. This codes for CASSIGPGLAGNEQFF.

This clone has more than one count but fewer than ten. V is TRBV5-1 and J is TRBJ2-1, with 13 nucleotides matching TRBD2. After removal of 3 bases from V and 2 bases from J, the junction contained 5 bases not matched to a gene. Germline V CDR1 and CDR2: SGHRS, YFSETQ. This CDR3 spans 17 amino acids. This CDR3 reads CASSSSTSGGTYNEQFF. CDR3 DNA: TGCGCCAGCAGCTCGTCGACTAGCGGGGGGACCTACAATGAGCAGTTCTTC.

The sample holds a few counts of this clone. The rearrangement links TRBV6-1 to TRBJ1-6; D remains ambiguous. The CDR3 extends over 14 amino acids. Germline V gene lookup returns CDR1 MNHNS and CDR2 SASEGT. V lost 7 bases and J 2 bases, leaving 9 bases between the germline ends. The CDR3 DNA follows: TGTGCCAGCACCCGAGAGACCTATAATTCACCCCTCCACTTT. Translating it yields CASTRETYNSPLHF.

A remark on this clone: Other DNA sequences from this sample encode an identical CDR3 as well. J is TRBJ2-7 and V is TRBV7-2; D perhaps matches TRBD1 (5 bases). With 1 base removed from V and 1 base from J, the gap between germline ends came to 8 bases. The CDR3 is 14 amino acids. The germline CDR1 and CDR2 sequences are SGHTA and FQGNSA. Here the CDR3 reads CASSLGGRSYEQYF. As DNA, the CDR3 is TGTGCCAGCAGCTTAGGGGGCAGGTCCTACGAGCAGTACTTC.

The V gene is TRBV11-3, the J gene TRBJ1-1, with D tentatively TRBD1 (6 bases). This CDR3 comprises 13 residues. The V and J ends lost 5 bases and 1 base respectively, with 8 bases between them. CDR1 SGHNT and CDR2 YENEEA come from the germline V gene. This CDR3 is CASSPGQNTEAFF. DNA for the CDR3: TGTGCCAGCAGCCCGGGACAGAACACTGAAGCTTTCTTT. Full variable domain (remainder filled in from reference TRBV11-3 and TRBJ1-1): EAGVVQSPRYKIIEKKQPVAFWCNPISGHNTLYWYLQNLGQGPELLIRYENEEAVDDSQLPKDRFSAERLKGVDSTLKIQPAELGDSAVYLCASSPGQNTEAFFGQGTRLTVV.

The chain is built from TRBV2 and TRBJ2-7; possible D gene TRBD1, 5 bases. Trimming cost V 7 bases and J 1 base, with 14 bases left between them. This CDR3 contains 14 residues. CDR1 SNHLY and CDR2 FYNNEI come from the germline V gene. The CDR3 spells CASTESPGSYEQYF. The CDR3 DNA reads as TGTGCCAGCACCGAAAGCCCAGGGTCCTACGAGCAGTACTTC. Full variable domain (missing parts from reference TRBV2 and TRBJ2-7): EPEVTQTPSHQVTQMGQEVILRCVPISNHLYFYWYRQILGQKVEFLVSFYNNEISEKSEIFDDQFSVERPDGSNFTLKIRSTKLEDSAMYFCASTESPGSYEQYFGPGTRLTVT.

The gene calls are TRBV5-1 and TRBJ2-7; TRBD1 matches 9 bases. This CDR3 comprises 15 residues. CDR1 is SGHRS, CDR2 YFSETQ, per germline. The J segment lost 5 bases and the V segment lost 5 bases, leaving 11 bases of the junction unmatched. CDR3 amino acids: CASRTGTGNWDEQYF. CDR3 coding DNA: TGCGCCAGCAGGACGGGGACAGGGAATTGGGACGAGCAGTACTTC.

The V call is TRBV15, the J call TRBJ2-7; 9 nucleotides align to TRBD1. Germline V lookup: CDR1 LNHNV, CDR2 YYDKDF (reference sequence). V dropped 2 bases and J dropped 6; count of bases not matched to a gene: 8. CDR3 length equals 15 residues. CDR3 amino acids: CATSRSGQGLREQYF. CDR3 DNA: TGTGCCACCAGCAGATCGGGACAGGGTTTGCGCGAGCAGTACTTC.

This rearrangement joins TRBV5-6 to TRBJ1-1, with a tentative D call TRBD1 (5 bases). The CDR3 spans 14 residues. Germline CDR1 and CDR2: SGHDT and YYEEEE. Trimming removed 0 bases from V and 4 bases from J, with 10 bases in between. The CDR3 here is CASSLVNGGTEAFF. The CDR3 bases are TGTGCCAGCAGCTTGGTCAACGGGGGCACTGAAGCTTTCTTT.

The rearrangement joins TRBV25-1 to TRBJ2-6; no clear D. Germline V gives CDR1 MGHDK, CDR2 SYGVNS. V was cut by 7 bases and J by 3 bases, with 4 bases left in between. This CDR3 is built from 12 residues. The CDR3 nucleotides read TGTGCCAGCACGGGTGGGGCCAACGTCCTGACTTTC. This translates into CASTGGANVLTF.

The chain links TRBV9 to TRBJ1-4; 11 bases agree with TRBD1. Germline CDR1 SGDLS, CDR2 YYNGEE. The ends lost 3 bases at V and 8 bases at J; junction bases unmatched: 6. The CDR3 totals 15 residues. The CDR3 region is CASSEDRGRGEKLFF. The CDR3 bases are TGTGCCAGCAGCGAGGACAGGGGGCGCGGCGAAAAACTGTTTTTT.

In this sample, this clone turned up once. V and J are TRBV18 and TRBJ1-2; TRBD1 is a possible D gene (6 bases). Germline V gives CDR1 KGHSH, CDR2 LQKENI. The length of the CDR3 is 13 residues. V was trimmed by 6 bases and J by 2 bases, leaving 10 bases between them. CDR3 DNA sequence: TGTGCCAGCTCGTACGACAGGAACTATGGCTACACCTTC. Translated: CASSYDRNYGYTF.

The chain recombines TRBV5-4 with TRBJ1-2; the match to TRBD1 covers 8 bases. V lost 4 bases to trimming and J lost 8 bases; unmatched junction nucleotides: 4. The CDR3 is 12 amino acids. Germline V gene sequence: CDR1 SGHNT, CDR2 YYREEE (reference sequence). In DNA form, the CDR3 reads TGTGCCAGCAGCGTGGACAGGGTAGGCTACACCTTC. Translation gives CASSVDRVGYTF. Full variable domain (outside the CDR3, taken from reference TRBV5-4 and TRBJ1-2): ETGVTQSPTHLIKTRGQQVTLRCSSQSGHNTVSWYQQALGQGPQFIFQYYREEENGRGNFPPRFSGLQFPNYSSELNVNALELDDSALYLCASSVDRVGYTFGSGTRLTVV.

Concerning this clone itself: The sample has other DNA sequences that encode this CDR3 too. The rearrangement uses TRBV7-2 and TRBJ1-5, with D possibly matching TRBD1 (6 bases). Germline loops: CDR1 SGHTA, CDR2 FQGNSA. Trimming took 1 base from V and 1 from J, leaving 14 bases between them. The CDR3 runs to 17 residues. The CDR3 nucleotides read TGTGCCAGCAGCTTAGTCGGGGGCAGGGGAAGCAATCAGCCCCAGCATTTT. Translating gives CASSLVGGRGSNQPQHF.

CDR3 region: CASSFSRGTEAFF. CDR3 nucleotides: TGTGCCAGCAGCTTTTCTAGAGGGACTGAAGCTTTCTTT. J is TRBJ1-1 and V is TRBV5-5, with D hard to call. CDR3 size: 13 residues. CDR1 is SGHKS, CDR2 YYEKEE, per germline (reference sequence). The V gene lost 2 bases and the J gene lost 5 bases, with 10 bases spanning the gap.

This chain links TRBV2 with TRBJ2-2; possible D gene TRBD2, 6 bases. CDR3 length: 14 residues. With 8 bases removed from V and 1 base from J, the gap between germline ends came to 11 bases. CDR1 and CDR2 (germline): SNHLY, FYNNEI. The CDR3 region is CASGVGGNTGELFF. CDR3 nucleotides: TGTGCCAGCGGAGTCGGGGGGAACACCGGGGAGCTGTTTTTT.

As regards this clone: Other DNA sequences in the same sample also yield this CDR3. The chain joins TRBV6-4 to TRBJ1-1; D ambiguous. Germline loops: CDR1 MRHNA, CDR2 SNTAGT. The V end was cut by 6 bases, the J end by 1 base, with 9 bases between. CDR3 length: 13 residues. The CDR3 here is CASSLQENTEAFF. The CDR3, as DNA: TGTGCCAGCAGCCTCCAGGAGAACACTGAAGCTTTCTTT.

The rearrangement uses TRBV9 and TRBJ2-1; 7 bases agree with TRBD1. The CDR3 loop spans 14 amino acids. CDR1 and CDR2 (germline): SGDLS, YYNGEE. Losses at the gene ends were 0 bases for V and 6 bases for J; bases not matched to a gene: 3. DNA for the CDR3: TGTGCCAGCAGCGTAGACAGGGGAATCAATGAGCAGTTCTTC. Translating gives CASSVDRGINEQFF.

This clone was recorded only once. The chain carries TRBV7-9 and TRBJ2-1; possibly TRBD1 for D (6 bases). Germline CDR1 is SEHNR and CDR2 is FQNEAQ (reference sequence). The V gene lost 4 bases and the J gene lost 5 bases, with 15 bases spanning the gap. CDR3 length: 15 amino acids. The CDR3 reads CASSSGQPGDNEQFF. The CDR3 DNA is TGTGCCAGCAGCTCCGGACAGCCAGGGGACAATGAGCAGTTCTTC.

In its sample, this clone was seen a few times. The V and J genes are TRBV19 and TRBJ1-1; D gene unclear. In germline, CDR1 is LNHDA, CDR2 SQIVND (reference sequence). Trimming cost V 1 base and J 0 bases, with 6 bases left between them. The CDR3 consists of 14 residues. The CDR3 region has the DNA TGTGCCAGTAGTATAGTCGGGTTGAACACTGAAGCTTTCTTT. It specifies CASSIVGLNTEAFF.

The chain recombines TRBV6-6 with TRBJ1-1; unclear D gene. Trimming cost V 3 bases and J 11 bases, with 10 bases left between them. Germline values: CDR1 MNHNY, CDR2 SVGAGI (reference sequence). CDR3 size: 11 residues. The CDR3 protein is CASSYLGPAFF. CDR3 nucleotides: TGTGCCAGCAGTTATTTGGGCCCGGCTTTCTTT.